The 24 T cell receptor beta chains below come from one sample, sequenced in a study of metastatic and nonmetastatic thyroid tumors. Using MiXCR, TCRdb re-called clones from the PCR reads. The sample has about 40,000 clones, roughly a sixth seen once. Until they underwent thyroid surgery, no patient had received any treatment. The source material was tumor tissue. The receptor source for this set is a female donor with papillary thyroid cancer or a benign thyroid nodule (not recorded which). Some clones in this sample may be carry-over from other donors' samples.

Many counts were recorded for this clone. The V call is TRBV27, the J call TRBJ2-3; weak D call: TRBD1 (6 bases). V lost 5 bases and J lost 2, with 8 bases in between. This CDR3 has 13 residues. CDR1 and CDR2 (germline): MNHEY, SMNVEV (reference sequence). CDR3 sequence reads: CASSRQVTDTQYF. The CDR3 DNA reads TGTGCCAGCAGTCGACAGGTCACAGATACGCAGTATTTT.

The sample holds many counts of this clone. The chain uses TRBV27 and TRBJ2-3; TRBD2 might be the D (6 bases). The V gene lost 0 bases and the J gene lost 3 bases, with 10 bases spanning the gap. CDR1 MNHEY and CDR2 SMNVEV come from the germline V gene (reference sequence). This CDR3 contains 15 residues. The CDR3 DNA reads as TGTGCCAGCAGTTTATCCCGGGGAGGAACAGATACGCAGTATTTT. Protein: CASSLSRGGTDTQYF.

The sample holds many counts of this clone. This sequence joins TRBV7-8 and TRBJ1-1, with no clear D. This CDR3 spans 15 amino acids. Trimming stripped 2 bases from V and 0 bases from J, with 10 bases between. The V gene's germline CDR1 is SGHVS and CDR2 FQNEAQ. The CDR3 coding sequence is TGTGCCAGCAGCTTACGTAACAGTTTGAACACTGAAGCTTTCTTT. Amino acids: CASSLRNSLNTEAFF.

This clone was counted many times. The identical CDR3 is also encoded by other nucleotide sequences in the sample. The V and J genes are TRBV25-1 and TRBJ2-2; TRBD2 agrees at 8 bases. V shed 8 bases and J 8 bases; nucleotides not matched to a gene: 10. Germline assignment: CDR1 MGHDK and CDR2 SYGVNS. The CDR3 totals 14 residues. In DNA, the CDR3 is TGTGCCAGCGGGGGACTAGTGATTGGGGGGGAGCTGTTTTTT. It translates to CASGGLVIGGELFF.

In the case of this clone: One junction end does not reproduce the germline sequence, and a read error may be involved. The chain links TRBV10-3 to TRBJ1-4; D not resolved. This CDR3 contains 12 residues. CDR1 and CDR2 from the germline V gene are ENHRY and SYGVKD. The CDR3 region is CAISRSHEKMSF. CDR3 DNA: TGTGCCATTAGTCGGTCCCACGAAAAAATGTCTTTT.

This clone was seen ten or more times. The CDR3 is CATSRDSVQGKIRNQYF. CDR3 coding DNA: TGTGCCACCAGCAGAGATTCAGTACAGGGGAAGATACGAAACCAGTATTTT. J is TRBJ2-3 and V is TRBV15; 7 bases agree with TRBD1. The CDR3 covers 17 residues. V shed 0 bases, J shed 12 bases, and the junction held 18 bases outside the gene matches. Germline-derived CDR1 and CDR2 are LNHNV and YYDKDF (reference sequence).

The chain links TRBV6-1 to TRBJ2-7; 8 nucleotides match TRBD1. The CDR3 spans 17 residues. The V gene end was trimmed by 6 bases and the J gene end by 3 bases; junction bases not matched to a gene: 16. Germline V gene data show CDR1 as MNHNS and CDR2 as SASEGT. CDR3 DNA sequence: TGTGCCAGCAGCGGCAACGGGACAGGTGGCCCCAACTACGAGCAGTACTTC. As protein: CASSGNGTGGPNYEQYF.

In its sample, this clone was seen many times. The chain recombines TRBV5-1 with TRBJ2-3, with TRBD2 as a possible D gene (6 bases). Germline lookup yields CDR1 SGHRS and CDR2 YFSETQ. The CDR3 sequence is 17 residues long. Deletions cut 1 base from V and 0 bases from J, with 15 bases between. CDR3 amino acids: CASSLKEGLGSTDTQYF. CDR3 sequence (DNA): TGCGCCAGCAGCTTGAAGGAGGGGCTGGGTAGCACAGATACGCAGTATTTT.

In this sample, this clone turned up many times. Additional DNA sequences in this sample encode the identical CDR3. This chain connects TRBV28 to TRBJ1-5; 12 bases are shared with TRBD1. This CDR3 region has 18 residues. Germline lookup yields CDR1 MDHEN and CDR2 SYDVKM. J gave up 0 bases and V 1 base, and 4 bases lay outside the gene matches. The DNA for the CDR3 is TGTGCCAGCAGTTTATTAGGGACAGGGGGCTATAGCAATCAGCCCCAGCATTTT. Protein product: CASSLLGTGGYSNQPQHF.

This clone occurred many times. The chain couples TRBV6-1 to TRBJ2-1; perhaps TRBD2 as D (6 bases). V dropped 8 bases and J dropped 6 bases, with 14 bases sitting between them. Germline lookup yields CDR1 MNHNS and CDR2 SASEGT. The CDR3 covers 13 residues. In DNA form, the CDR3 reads TGTGCCAGCGTGACTAGAATAGGCAATGAGCAGTTCTTC. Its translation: CASVTRIGNEQFF.

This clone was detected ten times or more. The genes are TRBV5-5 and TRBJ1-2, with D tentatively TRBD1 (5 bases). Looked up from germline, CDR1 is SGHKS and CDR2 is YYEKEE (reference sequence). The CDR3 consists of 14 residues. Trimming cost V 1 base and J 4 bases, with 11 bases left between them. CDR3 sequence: CASSLNRLGYGYTF. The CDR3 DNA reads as TGTGCCAGCAGCTTGAACAGGCTAGGCTATGGCTACACCTTC. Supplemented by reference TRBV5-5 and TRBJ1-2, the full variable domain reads DAGVTQSPTHLIKTRGQQVTLRCSPISGHKSVSWYQQVLGQGPQFIFQYYEKEERGRGNFPDRFSARQFPNYSSELNVNALLLGDSALYLCASSLNRLGYGYTFGSGTRLTVV.

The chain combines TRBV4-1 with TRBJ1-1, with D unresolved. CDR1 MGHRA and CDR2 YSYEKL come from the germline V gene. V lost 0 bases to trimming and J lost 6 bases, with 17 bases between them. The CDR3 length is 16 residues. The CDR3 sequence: CASSQDVGIGVPEAFF. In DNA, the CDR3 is TGCGCCAGCAGCCAAGATGTAGGCATCGGGGTCCCTGAAGCTTTCTTT.

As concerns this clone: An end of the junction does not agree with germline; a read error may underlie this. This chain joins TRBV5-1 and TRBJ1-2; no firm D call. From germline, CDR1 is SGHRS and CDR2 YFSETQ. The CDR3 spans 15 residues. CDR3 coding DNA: TGCGCCGGCAGCTTGTCCCCCGGCGCCCAAGACGGCTACACCTTC. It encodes CAGSLSPGAQDGYTF.

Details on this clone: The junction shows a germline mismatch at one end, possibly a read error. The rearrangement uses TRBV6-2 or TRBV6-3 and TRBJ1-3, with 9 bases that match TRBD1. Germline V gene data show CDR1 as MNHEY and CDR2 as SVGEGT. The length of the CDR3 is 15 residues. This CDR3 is CASRSTGGNGNAIYF. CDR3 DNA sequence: TGTGCCAGCAGATCGACAGGGGGAAATGGAAACGCCATATATTTT.

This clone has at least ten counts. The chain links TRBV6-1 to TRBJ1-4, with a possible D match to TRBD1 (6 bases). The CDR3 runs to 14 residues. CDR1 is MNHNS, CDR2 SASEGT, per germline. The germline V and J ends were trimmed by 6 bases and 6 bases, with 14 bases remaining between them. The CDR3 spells CASRPSGGDEKLFF. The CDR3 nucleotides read TGTGCCAGCAGGCCCTCGGGGGGCGATGAAAAACTGTTTTTT.

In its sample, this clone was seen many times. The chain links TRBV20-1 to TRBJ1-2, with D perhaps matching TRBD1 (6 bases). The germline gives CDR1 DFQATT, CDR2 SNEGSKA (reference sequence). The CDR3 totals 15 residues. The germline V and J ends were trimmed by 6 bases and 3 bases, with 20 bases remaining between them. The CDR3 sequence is CSAKGWGASDYGYTF. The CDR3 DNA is TGCAGTGCCAAAGGATGGGGGGCCTCAGACTATGGCTACACCTTC.

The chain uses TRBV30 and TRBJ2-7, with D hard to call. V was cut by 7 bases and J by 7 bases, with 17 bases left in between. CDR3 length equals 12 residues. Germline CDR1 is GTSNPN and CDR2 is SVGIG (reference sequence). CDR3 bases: TGTGCCTTGGGATGGTCTCCGCGTGAGCAGTACTTC. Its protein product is CALGWSPREQYF.

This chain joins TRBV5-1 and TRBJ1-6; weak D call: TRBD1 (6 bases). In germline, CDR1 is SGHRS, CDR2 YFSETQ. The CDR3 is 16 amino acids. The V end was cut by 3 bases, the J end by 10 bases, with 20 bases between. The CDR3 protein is CASSYKRTAVRSPLHF. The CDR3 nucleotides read TGCGCCAGCAGCTACAAGCGGACAGCCGTTCGATCACCCCTCCACTTT.

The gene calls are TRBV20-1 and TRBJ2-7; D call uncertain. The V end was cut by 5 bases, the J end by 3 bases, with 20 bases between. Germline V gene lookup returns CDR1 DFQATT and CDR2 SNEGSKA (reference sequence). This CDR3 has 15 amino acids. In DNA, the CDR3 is TGCAGTGCTGATACCCCCAGCACTTCGGTCTACGAGCAGTACTTC. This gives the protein CSADTPSTSVYEQYF.

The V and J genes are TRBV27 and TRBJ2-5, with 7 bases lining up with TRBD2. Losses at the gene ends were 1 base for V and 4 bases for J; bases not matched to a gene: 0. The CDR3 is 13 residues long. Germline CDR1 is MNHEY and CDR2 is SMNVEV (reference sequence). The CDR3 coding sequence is TGTGCCAGCAGTTTATGGGGGGGAGAGACCCAGTACTTC. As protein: CASSLWGGETQYF.

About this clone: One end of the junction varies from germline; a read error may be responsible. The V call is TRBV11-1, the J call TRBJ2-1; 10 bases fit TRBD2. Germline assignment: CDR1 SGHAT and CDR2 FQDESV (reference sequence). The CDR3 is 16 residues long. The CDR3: CAISVWTSGSYNEQFF. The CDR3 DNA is TGTGCCATCAGCGTCTGGACTAGCGGCTCCTACAATGAGCAGTTCTTC. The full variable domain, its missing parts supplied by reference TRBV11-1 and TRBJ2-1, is EAEVAQSPRYKITEKSQAVAFWCDPISGHATLYWYRQILGQGPELLVQFQDESVVDDSQLPKDRFSAERLKGVDSTLKIQPAELGDSAMYLCAISVWTSGSYNEQFFGPGTRLTVL.

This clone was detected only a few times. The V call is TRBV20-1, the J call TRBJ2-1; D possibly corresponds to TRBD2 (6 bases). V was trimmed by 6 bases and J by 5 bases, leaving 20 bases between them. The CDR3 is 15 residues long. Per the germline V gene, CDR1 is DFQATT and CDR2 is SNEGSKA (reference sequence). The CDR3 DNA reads TGCAGTGCCTCCCCCCGGGCGGGGCTCCACAATGAGCAGTTCTTC. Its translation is CSASPRAGLHNEQFF.

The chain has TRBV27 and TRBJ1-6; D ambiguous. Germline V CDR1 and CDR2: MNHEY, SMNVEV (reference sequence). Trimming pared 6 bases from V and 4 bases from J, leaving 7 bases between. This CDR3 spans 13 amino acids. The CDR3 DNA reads TGTGCCAGCAGCCCTATTTATAATTCACCCCTCCACTTT. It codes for CASSPIYNSPLHF.

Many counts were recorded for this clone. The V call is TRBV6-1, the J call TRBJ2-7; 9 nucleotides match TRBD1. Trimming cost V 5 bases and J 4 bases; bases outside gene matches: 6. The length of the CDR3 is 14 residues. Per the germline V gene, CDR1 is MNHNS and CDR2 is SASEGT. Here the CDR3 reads CASSQDRGGYEQYF. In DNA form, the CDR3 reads TGTGCCAGCAGTCAGGACAGGGGCGGATACGAGCAGTACTTC.